In its sample, the clone carrying this T cell receptor beta chain was seen a few times. Its target is not known. This specimen comes from a study of cytomegalovirus exposure and HLA in healthy donors. Overall study findings and caveats: Later analysis identified a missense DCLRE1C variant that was linked to TCR beta V- and J-gene trimming. Through in vitro validation, three CMV-associated chains were shown to be specific for CMV antigens. A later analysis reportedly found that, within productive TCRs, an Asian-associated ancestry cluster had fewer N-insertions than the mean observed across the roughly 670 donors.

The V gene lost 1 base and the J gene lost 0 bases, with 5 bases spanning the gap. The germline gives CDR1 GTSNPN, CDR2 SVGIG (reference sequence). CDR3 length: 13 residues. Primers included in the PCR were 60 Vbeta and 13 Jbeta primers. Libraries were prepared by immunoSEQ multiplex PCR; TCRdb keeps only in-frame clonotypes and omits some of them. The repertoire consists of roughly 79,000 clones, with roughly 80% occurring once and the leading ten covering about 6.2%. V gene TRBV30 combines with J gene TRBJ2-3; the D gene is possibly TRBD2 (5 bases). This clonotype originated in a woman aged 45-60 years in good health and CMV-seropositive. Sample: PBMCs. CDR3 region: CAWSAGSTDTQYF. Here the CDR3 DNA reads TGTGCCTGGAGTGCGGGGAGCACAGATACGCAGTATTTT.